This T cell receptor (beta chain) is drawn from a study of blood T cells in healthy people across ages. Overall study: Capture by template switching was about one barcoded beta molecule per two T cells.

A second PCR, run for about 7 to 11 cycles, used a sample-barcoded 5' primer plus a J-beta primer mix. In TCRdb, the 5' RACE reads were re-called with MiXCR into one record per CDR3 protein. The sample lists 600,000 to 650,000 distinct CDR3 sequences, under 70% occurring once. Drawn from each donor were ten milliliters of peripheral blood. The CDR3 contains 14 residues. The junction had 7 bases not matched to a gene; V was cut back by 4 bases and J by 6 bases. Germline CDR1 reads SGHRS; CDR2 reads YFSETQ. The sequenced material came from blood. This chain joins TRBV5-1 and TRBJ2-1; TRBD2 agrees at 7 bases. This sequence originates from a man aged 55-75 years in good health. The chain's CDR3 is CASSLAEAPNEQFF. The CDR3 region has the DNA TGCGCCAGCAGCCTAGCGGAGGCCCCCAATGAGCAGTTCTTC.